These 31 T cell receptor beta chains originate from one sample sequenced in a study of beta chain features in type 1 diabetes. The investigators reverse transcribed all of the isolated RNA, so they sequenced expressed TCRB transcripts. Here immunoSEQ multiplex PCR was the method, and the copy in TCRdb shows in-frame clones only, minus some. This sample has around 500,000 clones; about 10% occur once, and the top ten carry more than 0.045%. The sample comprised naive CD4+ T cells from blood. These receptors were obtained from a woman aged 18-29 years in good health.

The genes are TRBV30 and TRBJ2-6; D is uncertain. The V end lost 7 bases, the J end lost 0 bases, and 7 bases lay between the germline ends. Germline CDR1 and CDR2: GTSNPN and SVGIG (reference sequence). This CDR3 comprises 13 residues. CDR3 protein: CASDISGANVLTF. CDR3 in DNA: TGTGCCTCCGACATCTCTGGGGCCAACGTCCTGACTTTC.

In regard to this clone: This same CDR3 is encoded by further DNA sequences in the sample. The chain carries TRBV30 and TRBJ1-3; unclear D gene. The CDR3 loop spans 10 amino acids. Trimming stripped 8 bases from V and 1 base from J, with 3 bases between. CDR1 and CDR2 from the germline V gene are GTSNPN and SVGIG (reference sequence). The CDR3 coding sequence is TGTGCCGGGTCTGGAAACACCATATATTTT. Translating it yields CAGSGNTIYF. The whole variable domain, filled in from reference TRBV30 and TRBJ1-3, reads SQTIHQWPATLVQPVGSPLSLECTVEGTSNPNLYWYRQAAGRGLQLLFYSVGIGQISSEVPQNLSASRPQDRQFILSSKKLLLSDSGFYLCAGSGNTIYFGEGSWLTVV.

The table lists this clone with a few counts. The chain employs TRBV29-1 and TRBJ1-2, with no clear D. V gave up 3 bases and J gave up 7 bases, with 12 bases separating them. The CDR3 runs 12 residues. From germline, CDR1 is SQVTM and CDR2 ANQGSEA. In nucleotides, the CDR3 is TGCAGCGTTGAGAAGGCCCCGGGTGGCTACACCTTC. Translation gives CSVEKAPGGYTF.

This clone was observed a few times. This chain uses TRBV5-1 with TRBJ2-1, with D hard to call. CDR3 length: 11 residues. V lost 1 base, J lost 13 bases, and 9 bases lay in between. Germline-derived CDR1 and CDR2 are SGHRS and YFSETQ. CDR3 DNA sequence: TGCGCCAGCAGCTTGCGTGGCCCCCAGTTCTTC. Protein product: CASSLRGPQFF.

This clone turned up a few times. The chain's CDR3 is CASKTGSYNEQFF. The CDR3 nucleotides read TGTGCCAGTAAAACAGGCTCCTACAATGAGCAGTTCTTC. V gene TRBV19 combines with J gene TRBJ2-1; D is perhaps TRBD1 (5 bases). CDR1 LNHDA and CDR2 SQIVND come from the germline V gene (reference sequence). Trimming removed 7 bases from V and 0 bases from J, with 7 bases in between. This CDR3 is built from 13 residues.

This clone was counted between two and nine times. The J gene is TRBJ2-5, the V gene TRBV28, with 7 bases that match TRBD1. CDR1 and CDR2 (germline): MDHEN, SYDVKM. The CDR3 spans 13 residues. With V trimmed by 3 bases and J by 4 bases, 2 bases remained unmatched. CDR3 region: CASSFQGVETQYF. The CDR3 coding sequence is TGTGCCAGCAGTTTTCAGGGGGTAGAGACCCAGTACTTC.

Points on this clone: Additional DNA sequences in this sample encode the identical CDR3. CDR3 residues: CASSPGQGQETQYF. The CDR3 DNA follows: TGTGCCAGCAGCCCCGGACAGGGGCAAGAGACCCAGTACTTC. This rearrangement joins TRBV7-2 to TRBJ2-5, with 9 bases lining up with TRBD1. The CDR3 is 14 residues long. V shed 5 bases and J 2 bases; nucleotides not matched to a gene: 3. Per the germline V gene, CDR1 is SGHTA and CDR2 is FQGNSA.

This rearrangement joins TRBV15 to TRBJ2-3, with TRBD2 matching 9 bases. The germline V gene has CDR1 LNHNV and CDR2 YYDKDF (reference sequence). The CDR3 extends over 16 amino acids. Unmatched junction bases numbered 5, after V lost 0 bases and J lost 4 bases. The CDR3 protein is CATSRDASGMADTQYF. The CDR3 coding sequence is TGTGCCACCAGCAGAGATGCTAGCGGGATGGCAGATACGCAGTATTTT.

This clone has a handful of counts. V is TRBV15 and J is TRBJ2-7; D unresolved. The V and J ends lost 0 bases and 6 bases respectively, with 12 bases between them. In germline, CDR1 is LNHNV, CDR2 YYDKDF (reference sequence). CDR3 size: 14 residues. The CDR3 spells CATSRDFEQVEQYF. CDR3 nucleotides: TGTGCCACCAGCAGAGATTTTGAGCAGGTCGAGCAGTACTTC. Together with reference TRBV15 and TRBJ2-7, the CDR3 gives the full variable domain: DAMVIQNPRYQVTQFGKPVTLSCSQTLNHNVMYWYQQKSSQAPKLLFHYYDKDFNNEADTPDNFQSRRPNTSFCFLDIRSPGLGDTAMYLCATSRDFEQVEQYFGPGTRLTVT.

This clone appeared a few times. V and J are TRBV7-3 and TRBJ2-5, with D uncertain. The CDR3 loop spans 13 amino acids. V lost 3 bases to trimming and J lost 2 bases, with 7 bases between them. The germline V gene has CDR1 SGHTA and CDR2 FQGTGA. This chain's CDR3 is CASSFASQETQYF. CDR3 DNA: TGTGCCAGCAGCTTTGCTTCGCAAGAGACCCAGTACTTC.

This clone was seen only a few times. The chain uses TRBV7-2 and TRBJ2-1, with unresolved D. CDR3 size: 12 residues. Trimming removed 5 bases at V and 6 bases at J, with 8 bases between. Germline V CDR1 and CDR2: SGHTA, FQGNSA. In DNA, the CDR3 is TGTGCCAGCAGCCTATCTGGCAATGAGCAGTTCTTC. Translated: CASSLSGNEQFF. The full variable domain, its missing parts supplied by reference TRBV7-2 and TRBJ2-1, is GAGVSQSPSNKVTEKGKDVELRCDPISGHTALYWYRQSLGQGLEFLIYFQGNSAPDKSGLPSDRFSAERTGGSVSTLTIQRTQQEDSAVYLCASSLSGNEQFFGPGTRLTVL.

The chain has TRBV4-2 and TRBJ2-3; 9 bases line up with TRBD2. Germline V gene lookup returns CDR1 LGHNA and CDR2 YNFKEQ. J lost 5 bases, V lost 4 bases, and 4 bases had no gene match. The CDR3 runs 14 residues. The CDR3 is CASSPRGGQDTQYF. CDR3 bases: TGTGCCAGCAGCCCGCGGGGGGGTCAAGATACGCAGTATTTT.

The chain joins TRBV5-1 to TRBJ2-3; TRBD2 is a possible D gene (5 bases). Looked up from germline, CDR1 is SGHRS and CDR2 is YFSETQ. The CDR3 runs 14 residues. V lost 2 bases to trimming and J lost 0 bases, with 7 bases between them. CDR3 DNA: TGCGCCAGCAGCTTCCAGCGGAGCACAGATACGCAGTATTTT. Protein product: CASSFQRSTDTQYF.

This clone was seen only a few times. The chain combines TRBV14 with TRBJ2-1; 8 bases map to TRBD2. CDR3 length equals 16 residues. With V trimmed by 3 bases and J by 6 bases, 10 bases remained unmatched. Germline CDR1 reads SGHDN; CDR2 reads FVKESK. The CDR3 is CASSHTGLVRGNEQFF. CDR3 sequence (DNA): TGTGCCAGCAGCCACACGGGACTAGTAAGGGGCAATGAGCAGTTCTTC.

This clone was counted between two and nine times. This chain connects TRBV5-6 to TRBJ2-3, with 10 bases lining up with TRBD1. Germline values: CDR1 SGHDT, CDR2 YYEEEE. V lost 3 bases, J lost 2 bases, and 3 bases stayed unmatched. This CDR3 contains 15 residues. This CDR3 reads CASSSGQGFTDTQYF. In nucleotides, the CDR3 is TGTGCCAGCAGCTCGGGACAGGGGTTCACAGATACGCAGTATTTT.

Notes on this clone: At the DNA level, this CDR3 is encoded by other sequences in the same sample as well. The chain has TRBV18 and TRBJ2-5, with D possibly TRBD2 on 6 matching bases. Germline V CDR1 and CDR2: KGHSH, LQKENI. The CDR3 length is 13 residues. V lost 5 bases to trimming and J lost 1 base, with 8 bases between them. Here the CDR3 DNA reads TGTGCCAGCTCATTGGGACTCCAAGAGACCCAGTACTTC. Translated: CASSLGLQETQYF.

This clone showed up just a few times. The rearrangement links TRBV25-1 to TRBJ2-3; 8 bases fit TRBD1. Germline V gene lookup returns CDR1 MGHDK and CDR2 SYGVNS. The CDR3 length is 16 residues. V dropped 4 bases and J dropped 7; count of bases not matched to a gene: 13. CDR3 residues: CASSGENRDRYNTQYF. The CDR3 DNA reads TGTGCCAGCAGTGGAGAAAACCGGGACAGGTATAATACGCAGTATTTT.

This clone was counted between two and nine times. V is TRBV5-6 and J is TRBJ1-2, with TRBD1 as a possible D gene (6 bases). Germline lookup yields CDR1 SGHDT and CDR2 YYEEEE. Trimming cost V 0 bases and J 5 bases, with 11 bases left between them. The length of the CDR3 is 14 residues. CDR3 in amino acids: CASSLEQGRYGYTF. CDR3 coding DNA: TGTGCCAGCAGCTTGGAACAGGGTAGATATGGCTACACCTTC.

This clone has only a few counts. The J gene is TRBJ2-2, the V gene TRBV5-6; the match to TRBD1 covers 7 bases. This CDR3 contains 14 residues. With 4 bases clipped from V and 6 bases from J, the junction kept 6 bases outside the gene matches. The V gene's germline CDR1 is SGHDT and CDR2 YYEEEE. The CDR3 loop is CASSGRTGPGELFF. The CDR3 bases are TGTGCCAGCAGCGGACGGACAGGCCCCGGGGAGCTGTTTTTT.

This clone came up a few times. Written as DNA, the CDR3 is TGTGCCAGCAGTTTATCGCAGACAGGGGGGAACACTGAAGCTTTCTTT. Protein sequence: CASSLSQTGGNTEAFF. This chain uses TRBV27 with TRBJ1-1, with 9 positions matching TRBD1. From germline, CDR1 is MNHEY and CDR2 SMNVEV (reference sequence). The CDR3 is 16 residues long. Unmatched junction bases numbered 3, after V lost 0 bases and J lost 1 base.

This sequence joins TRBV28 and TRBJ1-2; D call uncertain. Germline CDR1 MDHEN, CDR2 SYDVKM. V gave up 5 bases and J gave up 7 bases, with 11 bases separating them. This CDR3 contains 12 residues. The CDR3: CASSPNWVGYTF. DNA of the CDR3: TGTGCCAGCAGTCCGAATTGGGTTGGCTACACCTTC.

This clone was found once. The chain recombines TRBV12-5 with TRBJ1-1; D call uncertain. The length of the CDR3 is 17 residues. V was pared by 7 bases and J by 1 base, with 22 bases between. Germline CDR1 and CDR2: LGHNT and FRNRAP. CDR3 bases: TGTGCTAGTGCTCCCTCATGGAGGCAGGCAAAGAACACTGAAGCTTTCTTT. This sequence encodes CASAPSWRQAKNTEAFF.

The chain joins TRBV14 to TRBJ2-5; perhaps D is TRBD1 or TRBD2 (5 bases each). The ends were cut back, 6 bases at V and 4 bases at J, with 15 bases in the middle. CDR1 and CDR2 from the germline V gene are SGHDN and FVKESK. The CDR3 totals 14 residues. CDR3 sequence: CASSGRVRGETQYF. The CDR3 DNA follows: TGTGCCAGCAGTGGCAGGGTTCGGGGAGAGACCCAGTACTTC.

The chain links TRBV29-1 to TRBJ2-5; 10 bases are shared with TRBD1. Per the germline V gene, CDR1 is SQVTM and CDR2 is ANQGSEA. The CDR3 sequence is 12 residues long. J was trimmed by 9 bases and V by 7 bases; bases with no gene match: 8. The CDR3 loop is CSADRGRPPQYF. The DNA of the CDR3 is TGCAGCGCAGACAGGGGGCGACCCCCCCAGTACTTC.

The V and J genes are TRBV12-5 and TRBJ1-1; no clear D gene. V lost 0 bases to trimming and J lost 1 base, with 12 bases between them. The CDR3 runs 16 residues. Germline CDR1 reads LGHNT; CDR2 reads FRNRAP. In DNA form, the CDR3 reads TGTGCTAGTGGTTTGGTTGTCAGACTAGAGAACACTGAAGCTTTCTTT. Its translation is CASGLVVRLENTEAFF.

This clone appeared a few times. The chain links TRBV21-1 to TRBJ2-5; no check of the table's D call, TRBD1, against the DNA was made. TRBV21-1 is listed as a pseudogene. CDR3 length: 13 residues. As DNA, the CDR3 is TGTGCCAGCAGCTCCAAAAGGGGGGAGACCCAGTACTTC. Translation gives CASSSKRGETQYF.

The chain has TRBV18 and TRBJ2-1; D not certain. The CDR3 runs to 13 residues. Trimming shortened V by 5 bases and J by 6 bases, and 11 bases separated the two germline ends. Germline values: CDR1 KGHSH, CDR2 LQKENI. The DNA for the CDR3 is TGTGCCAGCTCAGGAGTTATGGGCAATGAGCAGTTCTTC. It specifies CASSGVMGNEQFF.

This chain joins TRBV14 and TRBJ1-2; D perhaps matches TRBD1 (5 bases). The CDR3 is 15 residues long. CDR1 and CDR2 (germline): SGHDN, FVKESK. Trimming removed 1 base at V and 4 bases at J, with 13 bases between. CDR3 sequence: CASSQVIGAVYGYTF. CDR3 in DNA: TGTGCCAGCAGCCAAGTAATTGGGGCAGTCTATGGCTACACCTTC.

This clone was found a few times. The chain joins TRBV5-1 to TRBJ2-5; a possible D gene is TRBD2 (5 bases). Germline CDR1 and CDR2: SGHRS and YFSETQ. V was clipped by 4 bases and J by 5 bases, with 12 bases between them. The CDR3 sequence is 13 residues long. CDR3 nucleotides: TGCGCCAGCAGCGAACCGGGAAGTGAGACCCAGTACTTC. It encodes CASSEPGSETQYF.

This chain uses TRBV7-2 with TRBJ2-5, with 7 bases that match TRBD1. The CDR3 contains 15 residues. After removal of 0 bases from V and 5 bases from J, the junction contained 6 bases not matched to a gene. Germline V CDR1 and CDR2: SGHTA, FQGNSA. The DNA for the CDR3 is TGTGCCAGCAGCTTAGCAGGGGGCACGGAGGAGACCCAGTACTTC. This gives the protein CASSLAGGTEETQYF. The full variable domain, its missing parts supplied by reference TRBV7-2 and TRBJ2-5, is GAGVSQSPSNKVTEKGKDVELRCDPISGHTALYWYRQSLGQGLEFLIYFQGNSAPDKSGLPSDRFSAERTGGSVSTLTIQRTQQEDSAVYLCASSLAGGTEETQYFGPGTRLLVL.

In this sample, this clone turned up a few times. The chain carries TRBV1 and TRBJ2-3; TRBD1 is the table's D call, not checked against the DNA. TRBV1 is recorded as a pseudogene. The CDR3 covers 16 residues. The CDR3 nucleotides read TGCACCAGCAGCCAAGATTTGGGACAGGCCCCCGATACGCAGTATTTT. As protein: CTSSQDLGQAPDTQYF.